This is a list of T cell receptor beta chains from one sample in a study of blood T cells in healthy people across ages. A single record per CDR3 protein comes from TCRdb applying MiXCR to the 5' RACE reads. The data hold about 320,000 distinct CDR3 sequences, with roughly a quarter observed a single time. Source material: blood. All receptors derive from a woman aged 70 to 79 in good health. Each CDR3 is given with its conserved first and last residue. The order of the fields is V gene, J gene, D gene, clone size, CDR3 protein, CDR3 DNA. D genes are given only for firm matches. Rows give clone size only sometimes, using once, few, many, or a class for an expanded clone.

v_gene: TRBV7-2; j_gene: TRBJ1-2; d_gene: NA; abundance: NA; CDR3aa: CASSSRTTGGYGYTF; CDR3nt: TGTGCCAGCAGCTCAAGGACCACCGGAGGCTATGGCTACACCTTC
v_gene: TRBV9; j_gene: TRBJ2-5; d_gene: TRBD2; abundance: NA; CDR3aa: CASSTTSGSETQYF; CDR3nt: TGTGCCAGCAGCACGACTAGCGGGAGTGAGACCCAGTACTTC
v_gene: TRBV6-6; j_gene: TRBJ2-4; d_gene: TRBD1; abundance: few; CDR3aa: CASNLRGSGLAKNIQYF; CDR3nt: TGTGCCAGCAATCTCAGGGGGTCCGGACTAGCCAAAAACATTCAGTACTTC
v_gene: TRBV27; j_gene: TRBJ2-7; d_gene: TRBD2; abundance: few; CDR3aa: CASSSGLDHAEQYF; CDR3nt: TGTGCCAGCAGTTCGGGACTAGATCATGCCGAGCAGTACTTC
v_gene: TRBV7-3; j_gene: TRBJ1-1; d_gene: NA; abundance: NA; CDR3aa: CASSLMGTPNTEAFF; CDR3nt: TGTGCCAGCAGCTTAATGGGGACACCGAACACTGAAGCTTTCTTT
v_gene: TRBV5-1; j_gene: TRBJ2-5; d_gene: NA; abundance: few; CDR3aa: CASRRLMERGWSQETQYF; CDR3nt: TGCGCCAGCAGGAGACTAATGGAACGGGGGTGGTCACAAGAGACCCAGTACTTC
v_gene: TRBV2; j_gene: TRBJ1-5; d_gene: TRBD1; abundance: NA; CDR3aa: CASRGQGDQPQHF; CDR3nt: TGTGCCAGCAGAGGACAGGGAGATCAGCCCCAGCATTTT
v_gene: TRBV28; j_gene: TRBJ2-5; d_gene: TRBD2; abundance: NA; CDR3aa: CASSFGTSGSGETQYF; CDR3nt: TGTGCCAGCAGTTTTGGGACTAGCGGGAGCGGGGAGACCCAGTACTTC
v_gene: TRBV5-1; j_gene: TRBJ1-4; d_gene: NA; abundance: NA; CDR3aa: CASSLDGDRGNEKLFF; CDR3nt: TGCGCCAGCAGCTTGGACGGGGACCGAGGTAATGAAAAACTGTTTTTT
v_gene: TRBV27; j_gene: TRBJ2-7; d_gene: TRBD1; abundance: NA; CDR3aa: CASSWTGTGGSEQYF; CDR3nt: TGTGCCAGCAGTTGGACCGGGACAGGGGGCTCCGAGCAGTACTTC
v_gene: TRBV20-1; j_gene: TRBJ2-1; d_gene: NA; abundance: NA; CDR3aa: CSAWNGISSYNEQFF; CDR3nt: TGCAGTGCGTGGAACGGGATTAGCTCCTACAATGAGCAGTTCTTC
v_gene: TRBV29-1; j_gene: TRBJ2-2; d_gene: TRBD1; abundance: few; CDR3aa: CSVGQGRTGELFF; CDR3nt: TGCAGCGTTGGACAGGGGCGAACCGGGGAGCTGTTTTTT
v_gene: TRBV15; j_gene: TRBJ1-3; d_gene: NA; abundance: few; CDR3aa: CATSRDPGNTIYF; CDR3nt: TGTGCCACCAGCAGAGATCCCGGAAACACCATATATTTT
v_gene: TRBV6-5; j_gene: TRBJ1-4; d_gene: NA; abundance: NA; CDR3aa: CASSPSGRKLFF; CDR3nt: TGTGCCAGCAGTCCCTCCGGGAGAAAACTGTTTTTT
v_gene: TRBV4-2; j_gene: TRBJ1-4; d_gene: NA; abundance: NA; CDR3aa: CASSQEDLKLFF; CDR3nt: TGTGCCAGCAGCCAAGAGGATCTTAAACTGTTTTTT
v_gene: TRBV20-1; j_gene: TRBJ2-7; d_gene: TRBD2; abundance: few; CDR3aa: CSARRAGGYEQYF; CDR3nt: TGCAGTGCCCGGAGGGCGGGAGGCTACGAGCAGTACTTC
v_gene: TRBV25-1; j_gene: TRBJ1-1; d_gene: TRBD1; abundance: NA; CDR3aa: CASSTGSEAFF; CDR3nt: TGTGCCAGCTCGACAGGGTCTGAAGCTTTCTTT
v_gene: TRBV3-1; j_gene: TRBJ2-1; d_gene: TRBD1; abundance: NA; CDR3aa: CASQLQGAGNEQFF; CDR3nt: TGTGCCAGCCAATTACAGGGGGCAGGGAATGAGCAGTTCTTC
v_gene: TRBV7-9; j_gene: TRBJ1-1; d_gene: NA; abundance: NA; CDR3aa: CASSIQGVKTEAFF; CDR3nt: TGTGCCAGCAGCATTCAGGGAGTAAAGACTGAAGCTTTCTTT
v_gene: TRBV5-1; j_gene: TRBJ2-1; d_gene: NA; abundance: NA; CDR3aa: CASSLSSGSYNEQFF; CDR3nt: TGCGCCAGCAGCTTAAGTAGCGGTAGCTACAATGAGCAGTTCTTC
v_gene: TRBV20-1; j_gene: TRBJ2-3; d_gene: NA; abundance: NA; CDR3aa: CSAPRDGRTDTQYF; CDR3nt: TGCAGTGCTCCCCGGGACGGCCGCACAGATACGCAGTATTTT
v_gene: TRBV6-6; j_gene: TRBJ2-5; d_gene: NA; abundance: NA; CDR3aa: CASSPQARETQYF; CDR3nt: TGTGCCAGCAGTCCGCAGGCGCGGGAGACCCAGTACTTC
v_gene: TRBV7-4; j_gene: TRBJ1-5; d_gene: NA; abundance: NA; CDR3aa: CASVRDFEQPQHF; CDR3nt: TGTGCCAGCGTCCGGGACTTCGAGCAGCCCCAGCATTTT
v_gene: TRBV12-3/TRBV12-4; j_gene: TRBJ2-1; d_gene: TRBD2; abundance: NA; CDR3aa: CASRFRTSVYNEQFF; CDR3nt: TGTGCCAGCAGATTCAGGACTAGCGTGTACAATGAGCAGTTCTTC
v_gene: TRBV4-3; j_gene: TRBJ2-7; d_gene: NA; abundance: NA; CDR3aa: CASSQDAGAPVYEQYF; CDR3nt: TGCGCCAGCAGCCAAGATGCAGGGGCGCCGGTGTACGAGCAGTACTTC
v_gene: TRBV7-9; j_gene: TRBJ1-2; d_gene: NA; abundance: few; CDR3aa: CASSFSGILDGYTF; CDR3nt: TGTGCCAGCAGCTTTTCCGGGATTCTCGATGGCTACACCTTC
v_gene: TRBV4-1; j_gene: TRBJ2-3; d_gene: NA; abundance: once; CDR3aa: CASSQDVGTDTQYF; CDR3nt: TGCGCCAGCAGCCAAGATGTCGGAACAGATACGCAGTATTTT